This is a list of T cell receptor beta chains from one sample in a study of vaccination effects on CD4 cells after COVID-19. Repertoires were generated with immunoSEQ multiplex PCR, while TCRdb's copy carries only in-frame clones and drops some. The table has approximately 22,000 clones, 65% to 85% seen once. No antigen is known for these receptors. Material: CD4+ T cells from PBMCs cultured with HCoV-229E spike peptides, obtained before COVID-19 vaccination. All receptors come from a human donor who received a COVID-19 vaccine. The CDR3 runs from the conserved cysteine through the conserved F or W. A D gene is named only where the DNA matches it firmly. Where a row states a size, it is once, few, many or the class of an expanded clone; other rows omit it.

CDR3 protein: CASSAQRETGIDNQPQHF; CDR3 DNA: TGTGCCAGCAGTGCGCAGAGAGAGACAGGGATTGACAATCAGCCCCAGCATTTT; D gene: TRBD1; J gene: TRBJ1-5; clone size: .; V gene: TRBV6-1
CDR3 protein: CASSVGSLGGDEQYF; CDR3 DNA: TGTGCCAGCAGCGTAGGATCGCTAGGGGGCGACGAGCAGTACTTC; D gene: TRBD1; J gene: TRBJ2-7; clone size: .; V gene: TRBV9
CDR3 protein: CASATTTNEKLFF; CDR3 DNA: TGTGCCAGCGCCACGACAACTAATGAAAAACTGTTTTTT; D gene: .; J gene: TRBJ1-4; clone size: .; V gene: TRBV6-6
CDR3 protein: CASSVDRADYGYTF; CDR3 DNA: TGTGCCAGCAGCGTAGACAGGGCCGACTATGGCTACACCTTC; D gene: .; J gene: TRBJ1-2; clone size: .; V gene: TRBV9
CDR3 protein: CASSDISAGRTDTQYF; CDR3 DNA: TGTGCCAGCAGTGACATTTCGGCAGGGCGAACAGATACGCAGTATTTT; D gene: .; J gene: TRBJ2-3; clone size: .; V gene: TRBV25-1
CDR3 protein: CASSQGQGDANEKLFF; CDR3 DNA: TGTGCCAGCAGCCAAGGACAGGGGGATGCTAATGAAAAACTGTTTTTT; D gene: TRBD1; J gene: TRBJ1-4; clone size: .; V gene: TRBV4-2
CDR3 protein: CASSPTNRDEQYF; CDR3 DNA: TGTGCCAGTAGTCCGACGAACAGGGACGAGCAGTACTTC; D gene: .; J gene: TRBJ2-7; clone size: .; V gene: TRBV19
CDR3 protein: CASTPKGSPNTQYF; CDR3 DNA: TGTGCCAGCACCCCGAAAGGGTCCCCGAATACGCAGTATTTT; D gene: .; J gene: TRBJ2-3; clone size: .; V gene: TRBV7-9
CDR3 protein: CASSAVGGYNEQFF; CDR3 DNA: TGTGCCAGCAGCGCAGTTGGTGGGTACAATGAGCAGTTCTTC; D gene: .; J gene: TRBJ2-1; clone size: once; V gene: TRBV9
CDR3 protein: CASSPTGTNTEAFF; CDR3 DNA: TGTGCCAGCTCACCAACAGGGACGAACACTGAAGCTTTCTTT; D gene: .; J gene: TRBJ1-1; clone size: .; V gene: TRBV18
CDR3 protein: CSASLSDYGYTF; CDR3 DNA: TGCAGTGCTAGTTTGTCAGACTATGGCTACACCTTC; D gene: .; J gene: TRBJ1-2; clone size: .; V gene: TRBV20-1
CDR3 protein: CASSQGLYEQYF; CDR3 DNA: TGTGCCAGCTCCCAGGGGCTCTACGAGCAGTACTTC; D gene: .; J gene: TRBJ2-7; clone size: .; V gene: TRBV2
CDR3 protein: CASSLAPGVVSYNEQFF; CDR3 DNA: TGCGCCAGCAGCTTGGCCCCCGGCGTTGTGTCCTACAATGAGCAGTTCTTC; D gene: .; J gene: TRBJ2-1; clone size: .; V gene: TRBV5-1
CDR3 protein: CASSYSSQGSTYGYTF; CDR3 DNA: TGTGCCAGCAGTTACTCGAGCCAGGGCTCCACTTATGGCTACACCTTC; D gene: .; J gene: TRBJ1-2; clone size: .; V gene: TRBV6-5
CDR3 protein: CASSDGTSGEQYF; CDR3 DNA: TGCGCCAGCAGTGACGGTACGTCTGGGGAGCAGTACTTC; D gene: .; J gene: TRBJ2-7; clone size: few; V gene: TRBV10-1
CDR3 protein: CASSLGLLRNTGELFF; CDR3 DNA: TGTGCCAGCAGCTTAGGTCTACTGCGCAACACCGGGGAGCTGTTTTTT; D gene: .; J gene: TRBJ2-2; clone size: .; V gene: TRBV13
CDR3 protein: CASWGGNGIRNEQFF; CDR3 DNA: TGTGCCAGCTGGGGAGGAAACGGGATCCGCAATGAGCAGTTCTTC; D gene: .; J gene: TRBJ2-1; clone size: .; V gene: TRBV6-5
CDR3 protein: CASSAGPDQPQHF; CDR3 DNA: TGTGCCAGCAGCGCGGGCCCCGATCAGCCCCAGCATTTT; D gene: .; J gene: TRBJ1-5; clone size: .; V gene: TRBV7-2
CDR3 protein: CASRRFGSSYEQYF; CDR3 DNA: TGTGCCAGCAGACGTTTTGGAAGCTCCTACGAGCAGTACTTC; D gene: .; J gene: TRBJ2-7; clone size: .; V gene: TRBV13
CDR3 protein: CASSSGGQETQYF; CDR3 DNA: TGCGCCAGCAGCAGCGGGGGGCAGGAGACCCAGTACTTC; D gene: TRBD2; J gene: TRBJ2-5; clone size: .; V gene: TRBV5-1
CDR3 protein: CATSSGEDTQYF; CDR3 DNA: TGTGCCACCTCCTCGGGTGAAGATACGCAGTATTTT; D gene: .; J gene: TRBJ2-3; clone size: few; V gene: TRBV12-3/TRBV12-4
CDR3 protein: CASTSAGQFDGYTF; CDR3 DNA: TGTGCCAGCACCTCTGCGGGGCAGTTTGATGGCTACACCTTC; D gene: .; J gene: TRBJ1-2; clone size: few; V gene: TRBV6-5
CDR3 protein: CASSFDRGPSPLHF; CDR3 DNA: TGCGCCAGCAGCTTTGACCGGGGACCCTCACCCCTCCACTTT; D gene: .; J gene: TRBJ1-6; clone size: few; V gene: TRBV5-1
CDR3 protein: CATSDQLVADTQYF; CDR3 DNA: TGTGCCACCAGTGACCAACTAGTTGCAGATACGCAGTATTTT; D gene: .; J gene: TRBJ2-3; clone size: .; V gene: TRBV24-1
CDR3 protein: CASLRGASGRARNEQFF; CDR3 DNA: TGTGCCAGCCTCAGGGGGGCAAGCGGGAGGGCCCGAAATGAGCAGTTCTTC; D gene: TRBD2; J gene: TRBJ2-1; clone size: .; V gene: TRBV25-1
CDR3 protein: CASSPGPNTEAFF; CDR3 DNA: TGTGCCAGCAGCCCCGGGCCGAACACTGAAGCTTTCTTT; D gene: .; J gene: TRBJ1-1; clone size: .; V gene: TRBV3-1/TRBV3-2
CDR3 protein: CATSDLLAGFKSGELFF; CDR3 DNA: TGTGCCACCAGTGATTTGCTCGCAGGGTTTAAGTCCGGGGAGCTGTTTTTT; D gene: .; J gene: TRBJ2-2; clone size: .; V gene: TRBV24-1
CDR3 protein: CASSVQGNQPQHF; CDR3 DNA: TGTGCCAGCAGCGTACAGGGGAACCAGCCCCAGCATTTT; D gene: TRBD1; J gene: TRBJ1-5; clone size: once; V gene: TRBV14
CDR3 protein: CASSPRQVGTTDTQYF; CDR3 DNA: TGTGCCAGCTCACCAAGGCAGGTGGGGACCACAGATACGCAGTATTTT; D gene: .; J gene: TRBJ2-3; clone size: .; V gene: TRBV18
CDR3 protein: CASSFANEQYF; CDR3 DNA: TGTGCCAGCAGCTTTGCGAACGAGCAGTACTTC; D gene: .; J gene: TRBJ2-7; clone size: few; V gene: TRBV11-2
CDR3 protein: CASGSGQTSGANVLTF; CDR3 DNA: TGTGCCAGCGGTTCGGGACAGACCTCTGGGGCCAACGTCCTGACTTTC; D gene: TRBD1; J gene: TRBJ2-6; clone size: once; V gene: TRBV3-1/TRBV3-2
CDR3 protein: CASSSGMYTQYF; CDR3 DNA: TGTGCCAGCAGTTCGGGGATGTATACGCAGTATTTT; D gene: .; J gene: TRBJ2-3; clone size: .; V gene: TRBV12-3/TRBV12-4
CDR3 protein: CASSVTGTNEKLFF; CDR3 DNA: TGTGCCAGCAGTGTGACAGGAACTAATGAAAAACTGTTTTTT; D gene: .; J gene: TRBJ1-4; clone size: .; V gene: TRBV9
CDR3 protein: CASTPRQGGGETQYF; CDR3 DNA: TGTGCCAGTACTCCCAGACAGGGGGGCGGAGAGACCCAGTACTTC; D gene: TRBD1; J gene: TRBJ2-5; clone size: .; V gene: TRBV19
CDR3 protein: CASSLSAGGYTF; CDR3 DNA: TGTGCCAGCAGCTTATCAGCAGGTGGCTACACCTTC; D gene: .; J gene: TRBJ1-2; clone size: few; V gene: TRBV5-6
CDR3 protein: CATSPAGRFGGTEAFF; CDR3 DNA: TGTGCCACCAGCCCGGCGGGCAGATTCGGTGGCACTGAAGCTTTCTTT; D gene: .; J gene: TRBJ1-1; clone size: .; V gene: TRBV15
CDR3 protein: CASSLALGDFSYNEQFF; CDR3 DNA: TGTGCCAGCAGCTTAGCGCTAGGGGATTTTTCCTACAATGAGCAGTTCTTC; D gene: .; J gene: TRBJ2-1; clone size: .; V gene: TRBV7-9
CDR3 protein: CSARGSSYEQYF; CDR3 DNA: TGCAGCGCCCGCGGGAGCTCCTACGAGCAGTACTTC; D gene: TRBD2; J gene: TRBJ2-7; clone size: .; V gene: TRBV29-1
CDR3 protein: CAIGENTEAFF; CDR3 DNA: TGTGCCATCGGGGAGAACACTGAAGCTTTCTTT; D gene: .; J gene: TRBJ1-1; clone size: .; V gene: TRBV10-3
CDR3 protein: CASSLGQGFYGYTF; CDR3 DNA: TGCGCCAGCAGCTTGGGACAGGGATTCTATGGCTACACCTTC; D gene: TRBD1; J gene: TRBJ1-2; clone size: .; V gene: TRBV5-1
CDR3 protein: CASSAHTLLAGDSPDTQYF; CDR3 DNA: TGTGCCAGCAGCGCCCACACGCTACTGGCGGGAGATTCCCCAGATACGCAGTATTTT; D gene: TRBD2; J gene: TRBJ2-3; clone size: .; V gene: TRBV5-4
CDR3 protein: CASSQAPPGLAGVGQETQYF; CDR3 DNA: TGCGCCAGCAGCCAAGCCCCTCCGGGACTAGCGGGAGTGGGCCAAGAGACCCAGTACTTC; D gene: TRBD2; J gene: TRBJ2-5; clone size: once; V gene: TRBV4-1
CDR3 protein: CASSGRGRQPQHF; CDR3 DNA: TGCGCCAGCAGTGGGCGGGGACGACAGCCCCAGCATTTT; D gene: .; J gene: TRBJ1-5; clone size: .; V gene: TRBV10-2
CDR3 protein: CASMKPGGNYGYTF; CDR3 DNA: TGCGCCAGCATGAAGCCGGGGGGTAACTATGGCTACACCTTC; D gene: .; J gene: TRBJ1-2; clone size: .; V gene: TRBV5-1
CDR3 protein: CASRYEPGPQHF; CDR3 DNA: TGTGCCAGCAGGTACGAGCCAGGGCCCCAGCATTTT; D gene: .; J gene: TRBJ1-5; clone size: .; V gene: TRBV28
CDR3 protein: CASSPDRFSNTEAFF; CDR3 DNA: TGTGCCAGCTCACCCGACAGGTTCTCGAACACTGAAGCTTTCTTT; D gene: .; J gene: TRBJ1-1; clone size: few; V gene: TRBV18
CDR3 protein: CASSLGAGGTDTQYF; CDR3 DNA: TGTGCCAGCAGCTTAGGGGCGGGGGGCACAGATACGCAGTATTTT; D gene: TRBD2; J gene: TRBJ2-3; clone size: .; V gene: TRBV7-7
CDR3 protein: CASSDGTSGGADTQYF; CDR3 DNA: TGTGCCAGCAGTGACGGGACTAGCGGGGGGGCAGATACGCAGTATTTT; D gene: TRBD2; J gene: TRBJ2-3; clone size: .; V gene: TRBV6-4
CDR3 protein: CASSLAPTETDTQYF; CDR3 DNA: TGCGCCAGCAGCTTGGCACCTACGGAAACAGATACGCAGTATTTT; D gene: .; J gene: TRBJ2-3; clone size: once; V gene: TRBV5-1
CDR3 protein: CASSWPGLAGGEQFF; CDR3 DNA: TGTGCCAGCAGCTGGCCGGGACTAGCGGGAGGCGAGCAGTTCTTC; D gene: TRBD2; J gene: TRBJ2-1; clone size: .; V gene: TRBV13